These T cell receptor beta chains were read from a single sample in a study of blood T cell repertoires in COVID-19. Sequencing was performed with immunoSEQ multiplex PCR; in TCRdb, only in-frame clones are kept and a portion is missing. The table lists 60,000 to 70,000 clones, approximately 92% of them singletons. The specimen sequenced was peripheral blood. The origin of the receptors is a human donor with active COVID-19. The donor label of this sample is uncertain. The CDR3 runs from the conserved cysteine through the conserved F or W. A D gene is named only where the DNA matches it firmly. The size of a clone is reported for some rows only, either as once, few or many, or as a class for expanded clones.

d_gene: NA; v_gene: TRBV27; j_gene: TRBJ1-5; abundance: NA; CDR3aa: CASSLTGSGGQPQHF; CDR3nt: TGTGCCAGCAGTCTAACAGGGTCCGGTGGTCAGCCCCAGCATTTT
d_gene: NA; v_gene: TRBV28; j_gene: TRBJ2-7; abundance: NA; CDR3aa: CASNGGSYEQYF; CDR3nt: TGTGCCAGCAACGGAGGGTCCTACGAGCAGTACTTC
d_gene: NA; v_gene: TRBV12-3/TRBV12-4; j_gene: TRBJ1-2; abundance: NA; CDR3aa: CASSRQGGYTF; CDR3nt: TGTGCCAGCAGTCGTCAGGGTGGCTACACCTTC
d_gene: NA; v_gene: TRBV28; j_gene: TRBJ2-7; abundance: once; CDR3aa: CASSPRYSYEQYF; CDR3nt: TGTGCCAGCAGTCCCCGGTACTCCTACGAGCAGTACTTC
d_gene: TRBD2; v_gene: TRBV2; j_gene: TRBJ2-2; abundance: many; CDR3aa: CASNPSAKGGTGELFF; CDR3nt: TGTGCCAGCAACCCTAGCGCCAAGGGAGGGACCGGGGAGCTGTTTTTT
d_gene: TRBD2; v_gene: TRBV5-4; j_gene: TRBJ2-2; abundance: once; CDR3aa: CASSQGLAGEVTGELFF; CDR3nt: TGTGCCAGCAGCCAAGGACTAGCGGGAGAGGTGACCGGGGAGCTGTTTTTT
d_gene: TRBD2; v_gene: TRBV5-1; j_gene: TRBJ2-1; abundance: few; CDR3aa: CASSMSSGVSYNEQFF; CDR3nt: TGCGCCAGCAGCATGTCTAGCGGGGTAAGCTACAATGAGCAGTTCTTC
d_gene: NA; v_gene: TRBV2; j_gene: TRBJ1-5; abundance: NA; CDR3aa: CASSPRQPGQPQHF; CDR3nt: TGTGCCAGCAGCCCAAGACAGCCCGGTCAGCCCCAGCATTTT
d_gene: NA; v_gene: TRBV11-2; j_gene: TRBJ1-4; abundance: NA; CDR3aa: CASSTPQIRGEKLFF; CDR3nt: TGTGCCAGCAGCACCCCTCAGATCAGGGGTGAAAAACTGTTTTTT
d_gene: TRBD1; v_gene: TRBV28; j_gene: TRBJ1-5; abundance: NA; CDR3aa: CASSRSGGIFQPQHF; CDR3nt: TGTGCCAGCAGTCGTTCAGGGGGAATTTTTCAGCCCCAGCATTTT
d_gene: NA; v_gene: TRBV5-4; j_gene: TRBJ2-3; abundance: NA; CDR3aa: CASSLYSTDTQYF; CDR3nt: TGTGCCAGCAGCCTCTATAGCACAGATACGCAGTATTTT
d_gene: NA; v_gene: TRBV18; j_gene: TRBJ2-5; abundance: once; CDR3aa: CASSPDRRETQYF; CDR3nt: TGTGCCAGCTCACCCGACAGGAGAGAGACCCAGTACTTC
d_gene: TRBD1; v_gene: TRBV5-6; j_gene: TRBJ1-2; abundance: NA; CDR3aa: CASSYRQGYGYTF; CDR3nt: TGTGCCAGCAGCTACAGACAGGGTTATGGCTACACCTTC
d_gene: TRBD1; v_gene: TRBV27; j_gene: TRBJ1-2; abundance: NA; CDR3aa: CASSLSGGGGYTF; CDR3nt: TGTGCCAGCAGTTTGTCAGGGGGCGGGGGCTACACCTTC
d_gene: TRBD1; v_gene: TRBV10-2; j_gene: TRBJ1-2; abundance: NA; CDR3aa: CASRDPYRGYMGGYTF; CDR3nt: TGCGCCAGCAGGGACCCTTACAGGGGATACATGGGGGGCTACACCTTC
d_gene: TRBD2; v_gene: TRBV5-6; j_gene: TRBJ2-7; abundance: NA; CDR3aa: CASSSQFLREFGEQYF; CDR3nt: TGTGCCAGCAGCTCCCAATTTCTGCGGGAGTTTGGCGAGCAGTACTTC
d_gene: NA; v_gene: TRBV19; j_gene: TRBJ2-1; abundance: NA; CDR3aa: CASSLQPGIRQFF; CDR3nt: TGTGCCAGTAGTTTACAACCGGGGATTCGGCAGTTCTTC
d_gene: NA; v_gene: TRBV19; j_gene: TRBJ1-2; abundance: NA; CDR3aa: CASGQLYGYTF; CDR3nt: TGTGCCAGTGGACAGCTCTATGGCTACACCTTC
d_gene: NA; v_gene: TRBV28; j_gene: TRBJ2-5; abundance: NA; CDR3aa: CASSLLRETQYF; CDR3nt: TGTGCCAGCAGTTTATTGAGAGAGACCCAGTACTTC
d_gene: NA; v_gene: TRBV23-1; j_gene: TRBJ1-2; abundance: NA; CDR3aa: CASSLRKNYGYTF; CDR3nt: TGCGCCAGCAGTCTGAGGAAGAACTATGGCTACACCTTC
d_gene: NA; v_gene: TRBV12-3/TRBV12-4; j_gene: TRBJ2-7; abundance: NA; CDR3aa: CASSLEGGQYF; CDR3nt: TGTGCCAGCAGTTTAGAGGGAGGGCAGTACTTC
d_gene: TRBD2; v_gene: TRBV5-5; j_gene: TRBJ2-3; abundance: NA; CDR3aa: CASSRDYTDTQYF; CDR3nt: TGTGCCAGCAGCAGGGACTACACAGATACGCAGTATTTT